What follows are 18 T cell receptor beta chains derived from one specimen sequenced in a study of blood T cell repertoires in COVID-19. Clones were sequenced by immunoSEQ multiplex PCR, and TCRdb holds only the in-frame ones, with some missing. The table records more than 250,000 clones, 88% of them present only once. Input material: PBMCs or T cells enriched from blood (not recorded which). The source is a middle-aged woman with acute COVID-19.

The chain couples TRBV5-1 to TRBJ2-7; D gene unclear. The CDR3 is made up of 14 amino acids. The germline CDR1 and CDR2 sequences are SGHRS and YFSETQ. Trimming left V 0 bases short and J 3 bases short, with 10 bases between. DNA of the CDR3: TGCGCCAGCAGCTTGGAAACAGCTTACTACGAGCAGTACTTC. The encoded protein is CASSLETAYYEQYF.

The CDR3 nucleotides read TGCGCCAGCAGTCAATCGGGGGACGAAGGGGAGGTGGTCTGCCGCGAGCAGTACGTC. Its translation is CASSQSGDEGEVVCREQYV. This rearrangement joins TRBV23-1 to TRBJ2-7; perhaps TRBD2 as D (6 bases). TRBV23-1 falls under the ORF class, with uncertain function. Trimming pared 0 bases from V and 6 bases from J, leaving 27 bases between. The CDR3 length is 19 residues.

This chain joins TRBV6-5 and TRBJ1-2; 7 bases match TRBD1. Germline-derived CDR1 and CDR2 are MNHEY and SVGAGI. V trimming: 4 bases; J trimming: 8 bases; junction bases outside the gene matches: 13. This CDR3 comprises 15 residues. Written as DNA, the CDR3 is TGTGCCAGCAGTTTCCAATCGACAGGGCATAAGGGCTACACCTTC. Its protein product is CASSFQSTGHKGYTF.

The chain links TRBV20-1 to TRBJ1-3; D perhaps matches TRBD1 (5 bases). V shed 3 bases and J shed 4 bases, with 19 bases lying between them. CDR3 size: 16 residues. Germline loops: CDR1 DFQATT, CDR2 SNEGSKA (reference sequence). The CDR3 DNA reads TGCAGTGCTAGTTGGGGAGGGACCCTATTCGGAAACACCATATATTTT. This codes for CSASWGGTLFGNTIYF.

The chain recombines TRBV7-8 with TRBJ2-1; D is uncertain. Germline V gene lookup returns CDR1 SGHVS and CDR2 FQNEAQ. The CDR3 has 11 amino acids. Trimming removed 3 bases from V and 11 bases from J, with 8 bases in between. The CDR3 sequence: CASSFADQQFF. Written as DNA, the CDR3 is TGTGCCAGCAGCTTCGCGGATCAGCAGTTCTTC.

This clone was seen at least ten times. The CDR3 DNA follows: TGTGCCAGCAGCTTAAAGGGGAGGGCAGGGCCCTCGGGCTACACCTTC. Residues: CASSLKGRAGPSGYTF. V usage is TRBV7-9 and J usage is TRBJ1-2, with a possible D match to TRBD1 (5 bases). Germline V lookup: CDR1 SEHNR, CDR2 FQNEAQ (reference sequence). The V end was cut by 2 bases, the J end by 8 bases, with 21 bases between. This CDR3 is built from 16 residues.

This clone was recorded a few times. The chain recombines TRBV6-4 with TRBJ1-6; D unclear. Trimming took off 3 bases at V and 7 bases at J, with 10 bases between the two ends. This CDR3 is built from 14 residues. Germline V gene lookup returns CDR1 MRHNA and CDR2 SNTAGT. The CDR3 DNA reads TGTGCCAGCAGTGAACGGGTGCGAAATTCACCCCTCCACTTT. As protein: CASSERVRNSPLHF.

The CDR3, as DNA: TGTGCCAGCAGCTTGTGGGACAGGGGGCGCCCAGATACGCAGTATTTT. Protein product: CASSLWDRGRPDTQYF. The chain employs TRBV7-2 and TRBJ2-3; 12 bases align to TRBD1. Germline V gives CDR1 SGHTA, CDR2 FQGNSA. The CDR3 loop spans 16 amino acids. Trimming removed 3 bases from V and 4 bases from J; junction bases left unmatched: 5.

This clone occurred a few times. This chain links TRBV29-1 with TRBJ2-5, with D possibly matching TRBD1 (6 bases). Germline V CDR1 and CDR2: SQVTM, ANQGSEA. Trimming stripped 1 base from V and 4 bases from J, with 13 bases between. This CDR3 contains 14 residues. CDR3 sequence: CSVEAESRGETQYF. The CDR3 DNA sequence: TGCAGCGTTGAAGCCGAGAGCAGGGGAGAGACCCAGTACTTC.

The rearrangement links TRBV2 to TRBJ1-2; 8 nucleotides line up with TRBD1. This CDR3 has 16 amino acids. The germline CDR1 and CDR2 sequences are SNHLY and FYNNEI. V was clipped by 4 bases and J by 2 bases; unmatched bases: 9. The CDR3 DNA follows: TGTGCCAGCAGTGGGCTAACACAGGGGGGCAACTATGGCTACACCTTC. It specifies CASSGLTQGGNYGYTF.

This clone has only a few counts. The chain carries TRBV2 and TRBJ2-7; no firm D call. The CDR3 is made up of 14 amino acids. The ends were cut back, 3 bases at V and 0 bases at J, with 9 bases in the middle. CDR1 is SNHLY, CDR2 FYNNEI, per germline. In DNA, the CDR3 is TGTGCCAGCAGTGAGCGGCTAAGCTCCTACGAGCAGTACTTC. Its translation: CASSERLSSYEQYF. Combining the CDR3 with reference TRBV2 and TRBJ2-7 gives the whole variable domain EPEVTQTPSHQVTQMGQEVILRCVPISNHLYFYWYRQILGQKVEFLVSFYNNEISEKSEIFDDQFSVERPDGSNFTLKIRSTKLEDSAMYFCASSERLSSYEQYFGPGTRLTVT.

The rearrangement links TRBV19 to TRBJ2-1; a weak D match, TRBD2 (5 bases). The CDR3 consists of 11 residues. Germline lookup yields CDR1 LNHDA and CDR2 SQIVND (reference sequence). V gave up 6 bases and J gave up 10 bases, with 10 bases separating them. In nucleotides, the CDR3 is TGTGCCAGTAGATCCGGGAAGGAGCAGTTCTTC. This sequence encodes CASRSGKEQFF.

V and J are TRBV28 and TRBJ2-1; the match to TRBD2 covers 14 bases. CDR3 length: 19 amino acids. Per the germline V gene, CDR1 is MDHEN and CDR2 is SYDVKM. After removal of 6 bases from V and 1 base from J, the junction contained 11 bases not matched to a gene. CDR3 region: CASRIGLAGGFRSYNEQFF. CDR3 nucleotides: TGTGCCAGCAGGATCGGACTAGCGGGAGGTTTTCGGTCCTACAATGAGCAGTTCTTC.

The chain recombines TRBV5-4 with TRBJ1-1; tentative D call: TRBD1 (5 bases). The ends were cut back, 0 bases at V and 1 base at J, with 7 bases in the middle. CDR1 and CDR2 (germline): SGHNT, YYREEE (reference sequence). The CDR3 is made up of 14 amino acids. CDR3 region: CASSLGQRNTEAFF. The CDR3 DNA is TGTGCCAGCAGCTTGGGACAGAGGAACACTGAAGCTTTCTTT.

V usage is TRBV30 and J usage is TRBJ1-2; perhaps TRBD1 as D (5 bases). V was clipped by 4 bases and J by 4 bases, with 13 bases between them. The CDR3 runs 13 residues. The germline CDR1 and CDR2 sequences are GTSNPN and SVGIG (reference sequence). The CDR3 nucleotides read TGTGCCTGGACAGGGAACAGAGTCTATGGCTACACCTTC. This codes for CAWTGNRVYGYTF.

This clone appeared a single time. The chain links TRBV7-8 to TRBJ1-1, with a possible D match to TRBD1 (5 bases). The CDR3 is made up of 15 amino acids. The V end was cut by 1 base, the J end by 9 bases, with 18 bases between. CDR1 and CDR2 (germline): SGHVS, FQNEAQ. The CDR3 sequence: CASSLGPLRVRKAFF. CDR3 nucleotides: TGTGCCAGCAGCTTAGGTCCACTCAGGGTGCGGAAAGCTTTCTTT.

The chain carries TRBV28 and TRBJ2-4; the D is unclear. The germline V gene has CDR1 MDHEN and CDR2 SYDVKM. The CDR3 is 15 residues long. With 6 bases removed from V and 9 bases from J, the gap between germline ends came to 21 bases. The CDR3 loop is CASSSLSSGFGIQYF. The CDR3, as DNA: TGTGCCAGCAGCTCTTTGTCGTCCGGTTTCGGCATTCAGTACTTC.

The CDR3 DNA reads as TGTGCCAGTACCGACTACACACGGGCGAACACTGAAGCTTTCTTT. Translated: CASTDYTRANTEAFF. The chain recombines TRBV19 with TRBJ1-1; unclear D gene. Between the trimmed V and J ends, which lost 7 bases and 1 base, there was a span of 16 bases. There are 15 residues in the CDR3. Per germline, CDR1 LNHDA and CDR2 SQIVND (reference sequence).